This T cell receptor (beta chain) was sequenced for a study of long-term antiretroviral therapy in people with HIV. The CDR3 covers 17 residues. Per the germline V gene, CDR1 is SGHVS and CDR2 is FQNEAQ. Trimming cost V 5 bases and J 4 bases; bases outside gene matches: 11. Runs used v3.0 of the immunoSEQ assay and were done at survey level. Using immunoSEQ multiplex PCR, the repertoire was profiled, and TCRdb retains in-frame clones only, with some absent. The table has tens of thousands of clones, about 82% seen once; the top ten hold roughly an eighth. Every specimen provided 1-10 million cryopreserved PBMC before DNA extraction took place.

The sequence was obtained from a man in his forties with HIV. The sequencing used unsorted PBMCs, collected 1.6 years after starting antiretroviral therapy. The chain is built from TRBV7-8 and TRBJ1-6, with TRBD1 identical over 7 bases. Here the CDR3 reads CASSQVGRGDYNSPLHF. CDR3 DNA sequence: TGTGCCAGCAGCCAGGTGGGCAGGGGGGATTATAATTCACCCCTCCACTTT.